One and the same sample provided the 27 T cell receptor beta chains below, sequenced in a study of PD-1 blockade in classical Hodgkin lymphoma. Here immunoSEQ multiplex PCR was the method, and the copy in TCRdb shows in-frame clones only, minus some. The sample has 20,000 to 30,000 clones, about 90% seen once. Documented time point: newly diagnosed, previously untreated cHL patient sample. The authors purified CD4+ T cells from thawed PBMCs by magnetic negative selection. Sequencing was performed on CD4+ T cells from blood. These receptors were taken from a human donor with classical Hodgkin lymphoma.

The chain employs TRBV7-2 and TRBJ2-3; 12 nucleotides align to TRBD2. The germline gives CDR1 SGHTA, CDR2 FQGNSA. This CDR3 region has 17 residues. Unmatched junction bases numbered 10, after V lost 5 bases and J lost 4 bases. The chain's CDR3 is CASSVSKTSGGSDTQYF. CDR3 bases: TGTGCCAGCAGCGTATCGAAGACTAGCGGGGGATCAGATACGCAGTATTTT.

This chain joins TRBV6-1 and TRBJ2-1; D is ambiguous. This CDR3 is built from 15 residues. The germline V gene has CDR1 MNHNS and CDR2 SASEGT. Trimming cost V 3 bases and J 4 bases, with 13 bases left between them. CDR3 amino acids: CASSDRNRRYNEQFF. CDR3 bases: TGTGCCAGCAGTGACAGGAACCGACGTTACAATGAGCAGTTCTTC.

J is TRBJ2-5 and V is TRBV4-1; TRBD1 matches at 8 bases. V trimming: 4 bases; J trimming: 5 bases; junction bases outside the gene matches: 9. The CDR3 contains 15 residues. Germline CDR1 is MGHRA and CDR2 is YSYEKL. The CDR3 DNA is TGCGCCAGCAGCCCGGGGACAGGCGAGCGTGAGACCCAGTACTTC. As protein: CASSPGTGERETQYF.

This chain connects TRBV19 to TRBJ1-6, with 10 bases matching TRBD1. Trimming removed 4 bases from V and 0 bases from J; junction bases left unmatched: 3. This CDR3 spans 17 amino acids. Germline V gives CDR1 LNHDA, CDR2 SQIVND (reference sequence). CDR3 in amino acids: CASSNRDRGSYNSPLHF. CDR3 DNA sequence: TGTGCCAGTAGTAACCGGGACAGGGGCTCCTATAATTCACCCCTCCACTTT.

V gene TRBV19 combines with J gene TRBJ1-1; D gene unclear. The CDR3 has 12 residues. V lost 7 bases to trimming and J lost 0 bases, with 6 bases between them. Per the germline V gene, CDR1 is LNHDA and CDR2 is SQIVND (reference sequence). This chain's CDR3 is CASKGMNTEAFF. The DNA of the CDR3 is TGTGCCAGTAAGGGCATGAACACTGAAGCTTTCTTT.

The V call is TRBV5-6, the J call TRBJ1-4, with 9 bases aligning to TRBD1. The CDR3 consists of 15 residues. The germline CDR1 and CDR2 sequences are SGHDT and YYEEEE. The junction had 6 bases not matched to a gene; V was cut back by 4 bases and J by 5 bases. The CDR3 loop reads CASSPLTGGNEKLFF. DNA of the CDR3: TGTGCCAGCAGCCCCCTGACAGGGGGAAATGAAAAACTGTTTTTT. Drawing the rest from reference TRBV5-6 and TRBJ1-4, the complete variable domain is DAGVTQSPTHLIKTRGQQVTLRCSPKSGHDTVSWYQQALGQGPQFIFQYYEEEERQRGNFPDRFSGHQFPNYSSELNVNALLLGDSALYLCASSPLTGGNEKLFFGSGTQLSVL.

The V gene is TRBV25-1, the J gene TRBJ1-1; D might be TRBD1 (6 bases). Germline V CDR1 and CDR2: MGHDK, SYGVNS. Trimming took 1 base from V and 1 from J, leaving 10 bases between them. This CDR3 is built from 15 residues. The CDR3 loop is CASSEWGQGNTEAFF. The CDR3 DNA sequence: TGTGCCAGCAGTGAATGGGGGCAGGGGAACACTGAAGCTTTCTTT.

The chain carries TRBV18 and TRBJ2-1, with TRBD1 matching over 7 bases. The ends lost 3 bases at V and 7 bases at J; junction bases unmatched: 9. Germline V gene lookup returns CDR1 KGHSH and CDR2 LQKENI. The CDR3 has 15 amino acids. The CDR3 is CASSPGEGARNEQFF. The CDR3 coding sequence is TGTGCCAGCTCACCGGGTGAGGGGGCGAGGAATGAGCAGTTCTTC.

The genes are TRBV5-4 and TRBJ2-7; D call uncertain. Germline V gives CDR1 SGHNT, CDR2 YYREEE (reference sequence). The V gene lost 0 bases and the J gene lost 5 bases, with 12 bases spanning the gap. The CDR3 spans 14 residues. The CDR3 bases are TGTGCCAGCAGCTTGGCCGCAGGCGTAAACGAGCAGTACTTC. As protein: CASSLAAGVNEQYF.

The V call is TRBV20-1, the J call TRBJ1-1; D remains unclear. The CDR3 covers 11 residues. CDR1 and CDR2 from the germline V gene are DFQATT and SNEGSKA (reference sequence). Trimming took off 1 base at V and 8 bases at J, with 8 bases between the two ends. The CDR3 spells CSARGRTEAFF. The CDR3 nucleotides read TGCAGTGCTAGAGGACGAACCGAAGCTTTCTTT.

The chain joins TRBV19 to TRBJ1-4, with D unclear. In germline, CDR1 is LNHDA, CDR2 SQIVND (reference sequence). Between the trimmed V and J ends, which lost 7 bases and 4 bases, there was a span of 25 bases. This CDR3 comprises 18 residues. The CDR3 sequence is CASIIGPALLADNEKLFF. Here the CDR3 DNA reads TGTGCCAGTATTATTGGACCAGCTCTTTTGGCGGATAATGAAAAACTGTTTTTT. Filled out from reference TRBV19 and TRBJ1-4, the complete variable domain reads DGGITQSPKYLFRKEGQNVTLSCEQNLNHDAMYWYRQDPGQGLRLIYYSQIVNDFQKGDIAEGYSVSREKKESFPLTVTSAQKNPTAFYLCASIIGPALLADNEKLFFGSGTQLSVL.

This chain links TRBV27 with TRBJ2-7; D possibly corresponds to TRBD1 (5 bases). The CDR3 has 17 amino acids. CDR1 MNHEY and CDR2 SMNVEV come from the germline V gene (reference sequence). The ends were cut back, 9 bases at V and 0 bases at J, with 24 bases in the middle. CDR3 bases: TGTGCCAGTGTAGGAACCCGTCGACAGAAGAGCTCCTACGAGCAGTACTTC. The encoded protein is CASVGTRRQKSSYEQYF.

The genes are TRBV14 and TRBJ2-7; D is uncertain. V lost 2 bases and J lost 2, with 7 bases in between. The germline CDR1 and CDR2 sequences are SGHDN and FVKESK. The CDR3 loop spans 13 amino acids. CDR3 coding DNA: TGTGCCAGCAGCCAATCCACGGCCTACGAGCAGTACTTC. Protein sequence: CASSQSTAYEQYF. The entire variable domain, with the rest obtained from reference TRBV14 and TRBJ2-7, is as follows: EAGVTQFPSHSVIEKGQTVTLRCDPISGHDNLYWYRRVMGKEIKFLLHFVKESKQDESGMPNNRFLAERTGGTYSTLKVQPAELEDSGVYFCASSQSTAYEQYFGPGTRLTVT.

The chain is built from TRBV5-6 and TRBJ2-3, with 14 bases aligning to TRBD2. J lost 3 bases, V lost 4 bases, and 13 bases had no gene match. This CDR3 has 19 amino acids. From germline, CDR1 is SGHDT and CDR2 YYEEEE. The CDR3 is CASSVRLAGGPSVTDTQYF. CDR3 in DNA: TGTGCCAGCAGCGTCCGACTAGCGGGGGGGCCCTCCGTGACAGATACGCAGTATTTT.

The V gene is TRBV5-4, the J gene TRBJ2-6; 8 positions agree with TRBD2. The length of the CDR3 is 17 residues. Looked up from germline, CDR1 is SGHNT and CDR2 is YYREEE (reference sequence). V lost 3 bases and J lost 0; bases outside the gene matches: 5. In DNA form, the CDR3 reads TGTGCCAGCAGCTCAGCGGGGGTTCGCTCTGGGGCCAACGTCCTGACTTTC. This codes for CASSSAGVRSGANVLTF.

The chain couples TRBV25-1 to TRBJ2-7; 7 bases are a match to TRBD1. V shed 2 bases and J 5 bases; nucleotides not matched to a gene: 6. CDR1 MGHDK and CDR2 SYGVNS come from the germline V gene. The CDR3 has 14 amino acids. The CDR3 DNA follows: TGTGCCAGCAGTGAAGGAGCAGGGGGAAACGAGCAGTACTTC. Protein: CASSEGAGGNEQYF.

The chain joins TRBV10-3 to TRBJ2-3; 8 nucleotides align to TRBD2. Germline trimming cut 6 bases from V and 5 bases from J; bases unmatched to any gene: 7. The CDR3 contains 14 residues. In germline, CDR1 is ENHRY, CDR2 SYGVKD. In nucleotides, the CDR3 is TGTGCCATCAGGACGGGGGGGAATAAAGATACGCAGTATTTT. As protein: CAIRTGGNKDTQYF.

V is TRBV28 and J is TRBJ2-7; the match to TRBD1 covers 8 bases. The germline V gene has CDR1 MDHEN and CDR2 SYDVKM. The V segment lost 4 bases and the J segment 4 bases; nucleotides outside the gene matches: 15. The length of the CDR3 is 17 residues. CDR3 in amino acids: CASSSAWTGRFRYEQYF. The DNA for the CDR3 is TGTGCCAGCAGTTCGGCCTGGACAGGGAGGTTTAGGTACGAGCAGTACTTC.

The rearrangement joins TRBV27 to TRBJ2-5; D is unclear. V lost 9 bases to trimming and J lost 2 bases, with 16 bases between them. From germline, CDR1 is MNHEY and CDR2 SMNVEV (reference sequence). The CDR3 is 14 residues long. CDR3 region: CARQSMNPQETQYF. Here the CDR3 DNA reads TGTGCCAGGCAATCGATGAATCCACAAGAGACCCAGTACTTC.

V gene TRBV10-3 combines with J gene TRBJ2-7, with D tentatively TRBD1 (5 bases). Looked up from germline, CDR1 is ENHRY and CDR2 is SYGVKD. This CDR3 is 15 amino acids long. V was shortened by 6 bases and J by 0 bases, with 15 bases between the two germline ends. CDR3 region: CAIREGVASSYEQYF. Written as DNA, the CDR3 is TGTGCCATCAGAGAAGGGGTGGCAAGCTCCTACGAGCAGTACTTC.

This clone has just one count. The genes are TRBV7-5 and TRBJ1-6; TRBD1 is the table's D call and was not checked against the DNA. TRBV7-5 is reported as a pseudogene. This CDR3 is 13 amino acids long. CDR3 residues: CVRSQTGSGPLHF. The CDR3 DNA reads TGTGTCAGAAGCCAGACAGGGTCGGGACCCCTCCACTTT.

Concerning this clone: Because the CDR3's place on the DNA is in doubt, the DNA is left out and the CDR3 is given as listed by TCRdb. The rearrangement joins TRBV7-2 to TRBJ1-5; the table assigns TRBD1, which was not confirmed against the DNA. The CDR3 spans 16 residues, counting both ends. In germline, CDR1 is SGHTA, CDR2 FQGNSA. The CDR3 protein is CASSSSTGGSNQPQHF.

The chain uses TRBV5-1 and TRBJ1-5, with 10 bases identical to TRBD1. CDR1 and CDR2 from the germline V gene are SGHRS and YFSETQ. V lost 4 bases and J lost 4; bases outside the gene matches: 5. The CDR3 is made up of 15 amino acids. CDR3 bases: TGCGCCAGCAGCGCGGGACAGGGGAAGAATCAGCCCCAGCATTTT. It is translated as CASSAGQGKNQPQHF.

The chain employs TRBV7-8 and TRBJ2-7; 11 positions match TRBD2. Germline CDR1 and CDR2: SGHVS and FQNEAQ. Germline trimming cut 5 bases from V and 4 bases from J; bases unmatched to any gene: 7. The CDR3 spans 15 residues. The CDR3 loop reads CASSPSGTSGYEQYF. In nucleotides, the CDR3 is TGTGCCAGCAGCCCCTCCGGGACTAGCGGTTACGAGCAGTACTTC.

The count of this clone is one. The genes are TRBV5-4 and TRBJ1-1, with D unclear. The CDR3 is 13 residues long. V lost 0 bases and J 2 bases, leaving 5 bases between the germline ends. Germline V gene lookup returns CDR1 SGHNT and CDR2 YYREEE (reference sequence). CDR3 sequence reads: CASSLDPNTEAFF. DNA for the CDR3: TGTGCCAGCAGCTTGGACCCTAACACTGAAGCTTTCTTT.

The chain uses TRBV2 and TRBJ2-3; 10 bases line up with TRBD1. CDR3 size: 18 residues. J was trimmed by 1 base and V by 6 bases; bases with no gene match: 13. In germline, CDR1 is SNHLY, CDR2 FYNNEI. The CDR3 region has the DNA TGTGCCAGCAGCGTCGACAGGGGGCCTTGGGATCGCACAGATACGCAGTATTTT. This translates into CASSVDRGPWDRTDTQYF.

The chain uses TRBV18 and TRBJ1-2; TRBD1 might be the D (5 bases). The CDR3 is 13 residues long. Germline assignment: CDR1 KGHSH and CDR2 LQKENI. V shed 6 bases and J shed 3 bases, with 11 bases lying between them. The CDR3 sequence is CASSLGGDYGYTF. CDR3 in DNA: TGTGCCAGCTCCCTCGGGGGGGACTATGGCTACACCTTC.